This T cell receptor beta chain is drawn from a study of blood T cell repertoires in COVID-19. In the authors' workflow: Researchers report that nucleated cell counts were estimated from reference gene primer amplification. The method was immunoSEQ multiplex PCR; TCRdb's version includes in-frame clones alone and lacks a portion of them. The V and J calls and the clone size are those of that table, but D and trimming were determined from the DNA. The data contain about 270,000 clones, about 88% of them singletons. Per the germline V gene, CDR1 is WNHNN and CDR2 is SYGVQD (reference sequence). This CDR3 is built from 13 residues. With V trimmed by 4 bases and J by 7 bases, 2 bases remained unmatched.

The clonotype comes from a human donor with COVID-19, enrolled during active disease. The donor label of this sample is uncertain. Source material: peripheral blood. The chain has TRBV10-1 and TRBJ2-1, with 9 bases fitting TRBD2. The CDR3 DNA reads as TGCGCCAGCAGTGCTAGCGGGACGAATGAGCAGTTCTTC. Its translation: CASSASGTNEQFF.